This T cell receptor (beta chain) was recorded in a study of T cell responses to AZD1222 COVID-19 vaccine. Study-wide context: Second-dose recipients at about 4 or about 12 weeks were treated as one pooled group.

Overall study findings and caveats: Dominant at 160-218 and 743-854, vaccine-associated CD4 TCRs also spanned spike. Vaccination with two AZD1222 doses was followed by a rise in Spike-specific TCR breadth and depth. Among the donors, most were white British and more were female, and clonal diversity was possibly underestimated.

The data were produced by immunoSEQ multiplex PCR, yet TCRdb's version contains in-frame clones alone and is incomplete. The sample contains fewer than 250,000 clones, approximately 92% of which appear only once. Remarks on this clone: Its antigen is undetermined.

V dropped 1 base and J dropped 3 bases, with 7 bases sitting between them. CDR3 length: 13 residues. Germline V gene data show CDR1 as SGHAT and CDR2 as FQNNGV. The chain uses TRBV11-2 and TRBJ2-7; D remains ambiguous. The sequences come from peripheral blood, collected on day 0 of AZD1222 vaccination. This receptor was taken from an adult in good health. The CDR3 is CASSLVVGYEQYF. DNA of the CDR3: TGTGCCAGCAGCTTAGTTGTCGGCTACGAGCAGTACTTC.